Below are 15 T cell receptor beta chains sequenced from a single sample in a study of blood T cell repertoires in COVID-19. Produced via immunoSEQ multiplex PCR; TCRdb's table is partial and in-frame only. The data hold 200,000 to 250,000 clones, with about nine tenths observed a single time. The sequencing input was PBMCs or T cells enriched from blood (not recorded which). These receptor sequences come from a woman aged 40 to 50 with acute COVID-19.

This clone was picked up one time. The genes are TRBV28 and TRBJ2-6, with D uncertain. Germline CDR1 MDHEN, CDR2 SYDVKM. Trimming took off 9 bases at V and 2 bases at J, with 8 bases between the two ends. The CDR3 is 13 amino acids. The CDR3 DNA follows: TGTGCCAGTTTTGACACTGGGGCCAACGTCCTGACTTTC. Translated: CASFDTGANVLTF.

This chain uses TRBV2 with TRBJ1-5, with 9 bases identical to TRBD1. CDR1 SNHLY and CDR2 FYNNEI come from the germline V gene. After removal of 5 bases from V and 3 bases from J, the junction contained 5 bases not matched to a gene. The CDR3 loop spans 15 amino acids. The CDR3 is CASSTRDRVNQPQHF. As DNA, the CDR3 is TGTGCCAGCAGTACCCGGGACAGGGTCAATCAGCCCCAGCATTTT. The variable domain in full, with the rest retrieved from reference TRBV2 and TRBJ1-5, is EPEVTQTPSHQVTQMGQEVILRCVPISNHLYFYWYRQILGQKVEFLVSFYNNEISEKSEIFDDQFSVERPDGSNFTLKIRSTKLEDSAMYFCASSTRDRVNQPQHFGDGTRLSIL.

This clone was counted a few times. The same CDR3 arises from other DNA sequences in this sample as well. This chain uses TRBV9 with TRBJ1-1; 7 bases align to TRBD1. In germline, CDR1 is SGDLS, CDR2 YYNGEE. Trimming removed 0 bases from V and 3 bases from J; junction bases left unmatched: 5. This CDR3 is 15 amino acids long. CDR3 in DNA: TGTGCCAGCAGCGTAGAGGGCAGGGGGGACACTGAAGCTTTCTTT. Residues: CASSVEGRGDTEAFF.

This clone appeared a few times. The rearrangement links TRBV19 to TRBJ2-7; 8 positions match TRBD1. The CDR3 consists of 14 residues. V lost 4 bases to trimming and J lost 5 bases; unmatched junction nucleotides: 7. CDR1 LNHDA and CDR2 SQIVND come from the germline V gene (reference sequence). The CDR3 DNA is TGTGCCAGTAGTACGGACAGGGAAAAAGACGAGCAGTACGTC. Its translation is CASSTDREKDEQYV.

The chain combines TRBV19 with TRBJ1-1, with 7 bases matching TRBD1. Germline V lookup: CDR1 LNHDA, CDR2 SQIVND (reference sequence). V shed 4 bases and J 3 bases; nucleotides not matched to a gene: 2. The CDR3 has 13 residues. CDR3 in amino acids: CASSRGGDTEAFF. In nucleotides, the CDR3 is TGTGCCAGTAGTAGAGGGGGCGACACTGAAGCTTTCTTT.

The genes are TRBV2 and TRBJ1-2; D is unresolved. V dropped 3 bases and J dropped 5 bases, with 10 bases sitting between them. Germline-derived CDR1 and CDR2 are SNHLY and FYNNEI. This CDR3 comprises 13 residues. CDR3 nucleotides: TGTGCCAGCAGTGACGACATCAGTTATGGCTACACCTTC. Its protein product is CASSDDISYGYTF. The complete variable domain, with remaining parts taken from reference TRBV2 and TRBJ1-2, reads EPEVTQTPSHQVTQMGQEVILRCVPISNHLYFYWYRQILGQKVEFLVSFYNNEISEKSEIFDDQFSVERPDGSNFTLKIRSTKLEDSAMYFCASSDDISYGYTFGSGTRLTVV.

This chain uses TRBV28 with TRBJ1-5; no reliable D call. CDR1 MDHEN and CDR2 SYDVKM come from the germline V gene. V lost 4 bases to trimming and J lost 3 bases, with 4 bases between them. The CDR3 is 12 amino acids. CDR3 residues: CASSSFNQPQHF. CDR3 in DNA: TGTGCCAGCAGTTCTTTCAATCAGCCCCAGCATTTT.

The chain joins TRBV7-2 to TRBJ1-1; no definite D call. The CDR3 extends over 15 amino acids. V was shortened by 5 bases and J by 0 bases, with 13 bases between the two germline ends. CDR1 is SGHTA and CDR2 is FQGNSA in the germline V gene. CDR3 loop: CASSPGGSLNTEAFF. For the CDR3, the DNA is TGTGCCAGCAGCCCTGGCGGCAGTTTGAACACTGAAGCTTTCTTT.

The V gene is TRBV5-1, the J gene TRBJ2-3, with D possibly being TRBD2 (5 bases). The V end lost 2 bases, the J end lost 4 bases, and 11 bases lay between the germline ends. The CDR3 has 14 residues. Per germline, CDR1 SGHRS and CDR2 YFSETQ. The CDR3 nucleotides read TGCGCCAGCAGCTTTAACGGGGTGGCAGATACGCAGTATTTT. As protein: CASSFNGVADTQYF.

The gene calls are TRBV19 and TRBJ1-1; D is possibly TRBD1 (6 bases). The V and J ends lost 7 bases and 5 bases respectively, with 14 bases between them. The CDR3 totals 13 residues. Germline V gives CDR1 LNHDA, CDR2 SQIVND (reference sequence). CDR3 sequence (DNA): TGTGCCAGTAACGTCAGGGGCCGAACTGAAGCTTTCTTT. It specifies CASNVRGRTEAFF.

The CDR3: CATSRQGGSNQPQHF. The CDR3 region has the DNA TGTGCCACCAGCAGACAGGGAGGGAGCAATCAGCCCCAGCATTTT. The chain combines TRBV15 with TRBJ1-5, with D possibly being TRBD1 (5 bases). V was trimmed by 2 bases and J by 1 base, leaving 9 bases between them. Germline V gene data show CDR1 as LNHNV and CDR2 as YYDKDF (reference sequence). This CDR3 is 15 amino acids long.

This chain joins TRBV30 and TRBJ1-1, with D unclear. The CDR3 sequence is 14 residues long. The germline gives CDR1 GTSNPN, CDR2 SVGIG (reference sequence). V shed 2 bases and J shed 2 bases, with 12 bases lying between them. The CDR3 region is CAWSITGSNTEAFF. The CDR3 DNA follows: TGTGCCTGGAGTATTACCGGGAGCAACACTGAAGCTTTCTTT.

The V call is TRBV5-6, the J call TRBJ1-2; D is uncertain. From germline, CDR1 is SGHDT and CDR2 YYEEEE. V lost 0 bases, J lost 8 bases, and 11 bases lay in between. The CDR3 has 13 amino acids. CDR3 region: CASSLARPVGYTF. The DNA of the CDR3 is TGTGCCAGCAGCTTGGCCAGGCCCGTAGGCTACACCTTC.

In DNA form, the CDR3 reads TGTGCCAGCAGTTACTCACCAGGAAACTATGGCTACACCTTC. Translation: CASSYSPGNYGYTF. This sequence joins TRBV6-5 and TRBJ1-2; D gene uncertain. Trimming removed 0 bases from V and 2 bases from J, with 7 bases in between. Germline lookup yields CDR1 MNHEY and CDR2 SVGAGI. The CDR3 extends over 14 amino acids.

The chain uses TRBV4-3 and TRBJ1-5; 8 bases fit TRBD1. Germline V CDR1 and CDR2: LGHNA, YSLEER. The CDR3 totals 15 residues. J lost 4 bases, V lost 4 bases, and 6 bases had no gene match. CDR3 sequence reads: CASSLDRGSNQPQHF. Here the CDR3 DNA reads TGCGCCAGCAGCCTCGACAGGGGCTCTAATCAGCCCCAGCATTTT.